Shown below are 9 T cell receptor beta chains from a single sample sequenced in a study of blood T cell repertoires in COVID-19. The table came from immunoSEQ multiplex PCR; TCRdb's copy has only in-frame clones and leaves some out. The data show around 230,000 clones, 80% to 90% seen once. Material: peripheral blood. The receptors shown here come from a woman between 40 and 50 years old with active or convalescent COVID-19.

V gene TRBV27 combines with J gene TRBJ1-3; the match to TRBD1 covers 7 bases. CDR3 size: 15 residues. CDR1 is MNHEY, CDR2 SMNVEV, per germline (reference sequence). Losses at the gene ends were 7 bases for V and 0 bases for J; bases not matched to a gene: 6. CDR3 sequence: CASKRQGDSGNTIYF. CDR3 nucleotide sequence: TGTGCCAGCAAAAGACAGGGCGACTCTGGAAACACCATATATTTT.

This clone was picked up a small number of times. The chain employs TRBV19 and TRBJ1-3; D is undetermined. V lost 3 bases, J lost 0 bases, and 6 bases lay in between. The CDR3 length is 14 residues. Germline CDR1 is LNHDA and CDR2 is SQIVND (reference sequence). The CDR3, as DNA: TGTGCCAGTAGTATCAGAGGCTCTGGAAACACCATATATTTT. Residues: CASSIRGSGNTIYF.

This clone was seen more than once but under ten times. The chain couples TRBV5-1 to TRBJ1-2; D uncertain. CDR1 and CDR2 (germline): SGHRS, YFSETQ. The CDR3 has 14 amino acids. Trimming pared 1 base from V and 6 bases from J, leaving 13 bases between. CDR3 DNA: TGCGCCAGCAGCTTGCTGCGGGGTGAGGATGGCTACACCTTC. As protein: CASSLLRGEDGYTF.

This rearrangement joins TRBV7-3 to TRBJ1-2; D is perhaps TRBD1 (5 bases). Deletions cut 4 bases from V and 6 bases from J, with 12 bases between. The length of the CDR3 is 13 residues. Germline CDR1 and CDR2: SGHTA and FQGTGA. CDR3 coding DNA: TGTGCCAGCAGCTCGGAGGGGCATAATGGCTACACCTTC. Amino acids: CASSSEGHNGYTF.

This chain joins TRBV5-1 and TRBJ2-1; 9 nucleotides align to TRBD2. There are 17 residues in the CDR3. The germline gives CDR1 SGHRS, CDR2 YFSETQ. Trimming took 0 bases from V and 7 from J; bases not matched to a gene: 11. CDR3 loop: CASSLGVPSGIWNEQFF. The CDR3 DNA follows: TGCGCCAGCAGCTTGGGAGTCCCTAGCGGGATCTGGAATGAGCAGTTCTTC.

This chain joins TRBV6-2 or TRBV6-3 and TRBJ1-4; possibly TRBD1 for D (6 bases). Germline assignment: CDR1 MNHEY and CDR2 SVGEGT. This CDR3 region has 14 residues. Deletions cut 7 bases from V and 11 bases from J, with 20 bases between. The CDR3 here is CASTPRAGVGKLFF. CDR3 bases: TGTGCCAGCACCCCGCGGGCAGGGGTTGGCAAACTGTTTTTT.

This clone was observed a single time. Other DNA sequences in this sample translate to the same CDR3. The chain uses TRBV18 and TRBJ1-2, with 9 bases lining up with TRBD1. The CDR3 spans 13 residues. J gave up 6 bases and V 6 bases, and 5 bases lay outside the gene matches. CDR1 and CDR2 from the germline V gene are KGHSH and LQKENI. CDR3: CASSPGQGDGYTF. The CDR3 region has the DNA TGTGCCAGCTCTCCGGGACAGGGAGATGGCTACACCTTC.

The rearrangement uses TRBV6-1 and TRBJ1-2, with TRBD1 matching over 8 bases. The CDR3 is 15 amino acids. The junction had 6 bases not matched to a gene; V was cut back by 2 bases and J by 4 bases. Per the germline V gene, CDR1 is MNHNS and CDR2 is SASEGT. CDR3 nucleotide sequence: TGTGCCAGCAGTGAAAACTGGACAGGGACCTATGGCTACACCTTC. Protein: CASSENWTGTYGYTF.

V usage is TRBV9 and J usage is TRBJ2-2; D ambiguous. Germline CDR1 reads SGDLS; CDR2 reads YYNGEE. Deletions cut 4 bases from V and 1 base from J, with 17 bases between. This CDR3 contains 17 residues. The CDR3 sequence is CASSYSRLDGNTGELFF. CDR3 nucleotide sequence: TGTGCCAGCAGCTACAGTCGGCTCGATGGGAACACCGGGGAGCTGTTTTTT.